The present T cell receptor (beta chain) was sequenced within a study of T-cell reconstitution after alpha-beta-depleted transplantation in children (dated by TCRdb to 2016 to 2018). Notes on the research overall: Using TCR repertoire profiling, the study quantitatively followed how T-cell immune reconstitution unfolded in children after TCRalphabeta/CD19-depleted allogeneic hematopoietic cell transplantation.

Per the publication, the treatment or condition label means: allogeneic hematopoietic cell transplantation with graft depleted of TCRalphabeta T cells and CD19 B cells. TCRalphabeta/CD19-depleted allogeneic hematopoietic cell grafts were given to the transplant recipients, all of whom were children. General study outcomes and caveats: Hyperexpanded clone frequencies declined over subsequent months; after one year, T-cell counts and TCRbeta diversity were mostly attributed to newly produced T cells. The high TCRbeta diversity at day 60 in some patients was ascribed to recipient T cells and intrathymic progenitors that had survived conditioning. The apparently early recovery of alphabetaT-cell counts about two months after transplant reportedly depended on only several hundred rapidly expanded clones that came from non-depleted graft cells.

A remark on this clonotype: The antigen it recognizes is unknown. Base qualities are not provided; no much larger clone lies one nucleotide away.

Library preparation was by PCR. Data came from an Illumina HiSeq 2500. TCR libraries were prepared with molecular barcoding, using unique molecular identifiers to normalize TCRbeta repertoire quantification. TCRdb reprocessed the public reads (quality trimming at Q25 with fastp, clone calling with MiXCR) and kept in-frame beta chains. Rows are unified per CDR3 protein, each entry keeping the most common DNA and genes. The sample contains approximately 980,000 distinct CDR3 sequences, roughly 29% of them found a single time. The ten most abundant clones make up 28% of the sample. The TCR comes from a boy under two years old who had a stem cell transplant for SCID, so the T cells may come from the graft donor. Specimen: PBMCs, mostly from graft donor cells, collected 360 days after TCRalphabeta/CD19-depleted stem cell transplant.

The DNA sequence is TGTGCCAGCAGCCCAACCGGGACAGGGGAGGGCGAGCAGTACTTC. It encodes CASSPTGTGEGEQYF. The V and J segments used are TRBV28 and TRBJ2-7, with 10 junctional bases fitting TRBD1. The germline V gene provides CDR1 MDHEN and CDR2 SYDVKM. Counted from cysteine to phenylalanine, this CDR3 has 15 amino acids. Only the CDR3 part of the read is kept: 45 bases, read in frame from the first base. Clipping removes 6 bases from V and 6 bases from J, with 11 as the unmatched junction base count.